The text below deals with one T cell receptor (beta chain). There is no known antigen for this receptor. Per-base qualities were not stored, and no clone one base away is much larger. These data originate in a study of cytomegalovirus exposure and HLA in healthy donors (dated by TCRdb to 2016 to 2017). For context, the study as a whole: An earlier analysis of around 600 of the donors reported roughly 270 Gb of sequence data and around 120 million unique TCR beta sequences from about 179 million T cells. Roughly 320 gigabases of sequencing data and around 85 million unique TCR sequences made up an early release that covered around 640 HLA-typed donors. Among the approximately 400 genotyped donors, around 81% belonged to the genetic ancestry cluster associated with self-reported Caucasian donors. The study was designed to test whether signatures of past pathogen exposure could be identified by cataloging public T cell receptors. The study used immunosequencing to profile the T cell repertoires of under 700 subjects and linked those repertoires to cytomegalovirus serostatus. In addition to the first cohort of several hundred subjects, a separate validation cohort of 130 or so different subjects was used. The study combined high-throughput TCR immunosequencing, statistical association of individual TCRs with disease status, and machine learning to predict cytomegalovirus infection status. To study patterns of TCR occurrence, a later analysis re-analyzed previously published TCR beta repertoires from 500 to 850 donors and added high-resolution HLA genotyping. The later analysis used no new phenotypic data to find candidate immune exposures, relying instead on TCR beta sequences and their occurrence across donors. In an earlier analysis of 550 to 700 of the donors, high-throughput TCR beta sequencing was used to judge whether each TCR beta V gene segment behaved as functional or pseudogenic. Alongside the repertoire data, information on donor age, sex, ethnicity and CMV serostatus was compiled. In a later genetic analysis, genome-wide SNP genotypes for about 55% of the 666 donors were used, and that subset was treated as a discovery cohort. All discovery cohort repertoires had been generated using a single sequencing platform. HLA typing included class I and class II loci at four-digit resolution. Typing coverage differed by locus: A, B, C, DRB1 and DQB1 were typed in roughly 620-630 donors, DQA1 in about 560, DPA1 in nearly 610, and DPB1 in just under 490. Because of strong linkage in the cohort, 5 or 6 DR-DQ haplotypes were treated as single units for association and clustering. Among 398 genotyped donors of the cohort, an average of approximately 240,000 unique TCR beta nucleotide sequences was sequenced per donor, of which about 19% were non-productive.

Libraries were prepared through the immunoSEQ multiplex PCR assay. A mixture of 60 forward primers for TCR Vbeta segments and 13 reverse primers for TCR Jbeta segments was used in the multiplex PCR. A multiplex PCR assay on genomic DNA amplified the CDR3 region of rearranged TCR beta genes. The Illumina HiSeq System was used to sequence the amplified TCR beta libraries as 87-base-pair reads. Per the source publication's procedure: In a later analysis, tens of millions of unique TCR beta chains were counted across the 500 to 850 repertoires, and roughly 9.9 million of these chains were shared by at least two donors. Raw reads were error-corrected and collapsed into unique sequences by a nearest-neighbor algorithm in which closely related sequences were merged to remove PCR and sequencing errors. V, D and J gene segments were assigned by aligning CDR3 sequences to IMGT reference sequences. For a sequence to be retained, at least a six-nucleotide match to both a V gene segment and a J gene segment was required. Rearrangements were classified as productive when the CDR3 lacked stop codons and remained in frame with V and J, and all other rearrangements were classified as non-productive. CDR3 was defined according to IMGT convention as the region running from the second conserved V-encoded cysteine to the conserved J-encoded phenylalanine. The earlier analysis of about 590 of the donors excluded sequences that lacked an unambiguous match to a single V gene segment. An earlier analysis of around 600 of the donors classified V segments as functional when productive rearrangements were above 56.7% and as segregating when the standard deviation between donors was above 5%. A statistical classification framework was built to diagnose cytomegalovirus status from the catalog of TCR beta chain sequences. In a later analysis, V and J genes were assigned by comparing TCR nucleotide sequences against IMGT/GENE-DB human TR gene sequences. The TCRdist pipeline was used in a later analysis to assign CDR3 sequences and most-parsimonious VDJ recombination scenarios. In a later analysis, every TCR beta chain was defined by the combination of its CDR3 amino acid sequence and its V-gene family, and reads without a unique V-gene family were dropped. As a way to deal with suspected cross-contamination and a sequencing artifact, a later analysis dropped more than 500 nucleotide sequences that were highly shared and had low generation probability. In a later analysis, a clonal expansion index for each public chain was calculated from normalized within-repertoire ranks of inferred template counts. In a later analysis, generation probabilities were computed using a VDJ recombination model fitted to out-of-frame rearrangements, and the results were checked against IGoR. In a later analysis, hypergeometric tests were used to score TCR-TCR, TCR-HLA and TCR-CMV co-occurrence, with a repertoire-size bias correction applied to TCR pairs. In a later analysis, false discovery rates were estimated by permuting HLA or CMV assignments 20 times. In a later analysis, co-occurring TCRs were grouped with DBSCAN, and TCRdist sequence similarity was added when clustering was performed within HLA-allele-positive subsets. Repertoires with fewer than 30,000 or more than 120,000 public chains, plus five repertoires with anomalous nucleotide sharing, were excluded from co-occurrence clustering. The clones in this table, taken by TCRdb from immuneACCESS, are in-frame only. Not every clone is retained; where verified, under half of the shortfall comes from an unresolved V gene, and the cause of the rest is unknown. V and J calls plus clone size are reproduced from that table; the DNA served to infer D and trimming. In this sample the table shows more than 150,000 clones, roughly 81% of which occur a single time. The ten largest clones represent 2% to 2.5% of the sample.

From the cysteine through the phenylalanine, the CDR3 covers 17 amino acids. Just the 51-base CDR3 DNA is kept, in frame starting at base 1. Trimming costs V 1 base and J 4 bases, and their ends lie 18 bases apart. The germline V gene (reference sequence) provides CDR1 SGHAT and CDR2 FQDESV. What the authors observed across the whole study: In a later analysis, about 16,000 TCR beta sequences were associated with specific HLA alleles at a false discovery rate of 0.05. According to a later analysis, TCR association rates differed among HLA loci, with DRB1 alleles showing the most associated TCRs and HLA-C alleles showing the fewest. Because HLA typing was unavailable for some donors at each locus, only the typed subset was used in association tests. Linkage disequilibrium might explain the correlated functional status among segregating V segments, but an unknown experimental factor could not be ruled out. An earlier analysis of around 600 of the donors showed that most TCR beta V segments appeared in productive rearrangements either about 87% or about 30% of the time, which broadly matched IMGT annotations. In vitro tests confirmed that a few of the cytomegalovirus-associated TCR beta chains recognize cytomegalovirus antigens. A group of highly shared sequence variants was considered likely to be a technical artifact of the sequencing pipeline. According to the authors, the approach could potentially be generalized to other disease states and immunological phenotypes. For the cohort, immune exposure information was limited to CMV serostatus. A later genetic analysis reported fewer N-insertions in productive TCRs among donors in an Asian-associated ancestry cluster than the roughly 620-donor mean. A later genetic analysis associated a missense DCLRE1C variant with V-gene and J-gene trimming of TCR beta chains, and an independent cohort replicated the association. A later analysis found that most CMV-associated TCR beta chains appeared HLA-restricted, with HLA associations seemingly driven largely by CMV exposure. A further reported finding was that TCR beta sequences accurately predicted the HLA-A and HLA-B alleles for most subjects in the first cohort. Most TCR sequences were seen in very few donors, while some public TCRs were found in many individuals. Strong co-occurrence of HLA alleles, especially DR and DQ, made assigning TCR associations to individual alleles difficult. In a later analysis, HLA-associated TCR beta chains showed more clonal expansion and lower generation probabilities than non-associated chains that were equally common. In the study, roughly 160 TCR beta chains were listed as associated with cytomegalovirus. The classifier was reported to diagnose cytomegalovirus status with high specificity and sensitivity in both the original cohort and the validation cohort. Because counts were too low, some 16 rarely observed V segments, including chromosome 9 orphons, were excluded from the earlier analysis of around 590 of the donors. The 87-base-pair reads could not distinguish some IMGT-functional V segments, including TRBV6-2 and TRBV6-3, so those segments were excluded. Several of the top co-occurrence clusters appeared to be linked to parvovirus B19, influenza, CMV and Epstein-Barr virus, according to a later analysis. In this cohort, only TCR beta chains were sequenced, and detectable features were limited by the absence of alpha or paired-chain data. The presence/absence analyses assumed that sequencing depth was roughly uniform across donors, and that assumption may not be true.

The cohort comprised 710 or so healthy bone marrow donors. At the time of sampling, all cohort members were nominally healthy, though unrecorded immune exposures were likely present. The donor was CMV seronegative and belonged to the group of approximately 320 seronegative cohort members. Every donor gave a peripheral blood sample, and the peripheral blood mononuclear cells from that sample were used for TCR beta sequencing. The Qiagen DNeasy Blood Extraction Kit was used to extract genomic DNA from the blood cell samples. This TCR was sampled from a young woman in good health and CMV-seronegative. The specimen was PBMCs. Recombination linked TRBV11-1 to TRBJ2-3; 5 matching bases give a weak D call of TRBD2. For the CDR3, the sequence is CASSLVGGASPPDTQYF. The DNA sequence is TGTGCCAGCAGCTTAGTTGGAGGCGCGAGCCCTCCAGATACGCAGTATTTT.